This T cell receptor beta chain was profiled in a study of blood T cells in healthy people across ages (dated by TCRdb to about 2015). Background on the whole study: In model experiments, template switching captured roughly one uniquely barcoded TCR beta cDNA molecule for every two T cells. To track age-related changes in TCR beta repertoire diversity, the study relied on deep sequencing normalized with unique cDNA molecular identifiers. Donors of different ages were randomly distributed across sequencing lanes to avoid experimental bias. The donors were split into four age groups: young (average roughly 15 years), middle-aged (roughly 39), aged (about 62) and long-lived (roughly 88). Two additional independent replicas of 1 million unique cDNA reads from the same blood draw were analyzed for two donors (one aged 18 to 30 and one aged 80 or older). Results the study describes overall, beyond this receptor: The long-lived group showed more naive CD4+ T cells, fewer expanded clones and increased TCR diversity than the aged group, suggesting age selection. Donor CMV infection status was unknown, potentially confounding age-related changes in expanded clonotypes. Observed TCR beta diversity per million T cells fell roughly linearly with age, and a significant reduction was already apparent by age around 36. Because profiling used bulk unsorted PBMCs, naive and antigen-experienced compartments could not be compared conclusively. A strong correlation was found between observed TCR beta diversity and the percentage of naive T cells measured by flow cytometry. Estimates of total diversity based on one million sequenced T cells were regarded as lower bounds and as underestimates.

The approximately 41 donors, aged 6 to 90 years, were systemically healthy Caucasian individuals from Russia. Around 10 milliliters of peripheral blood were drawn from each donor into EDTA-treated Vacutainer tubes. Ficoll-Paque density-gradient centrifugation was used to isolate PBMCs, with at least 7 million obtained per sample. Total RNA, at least 6 micrograms per sample, was extracted from PBMCs with Trizol reagent. For every donor, an aliquot of PBMCs went through flow cytometry to measure the percentages of naive CD45RAhigh/CD27high T cells. A note on this clonotype: Its recognized antigen is unknown. No much larger clonotype is one base removed from it; base qualities were not supplied.

Via the germline V gene, CDR1 is MGHRA and CDR2 YSYEKL. There are 14 amino acids in the CDR3, from cysteine to phenylalanine inclusive. Left in the record is the CDR3 DNA by itself, 42 bases read in frame from the first base. V lost 5 bases and J lost 4 bases; the stretch between them is 14 bases long. Libraries were constructed by 5' RACE. The sequencing machine was an Illumina HiSeq 2500. A second PCR of about 7 to 12 cycles was run with a J-beta primer mix and a sample-barcoded 5' primer. Each TCR beta cDNA molecule received a unique molecular identifier from a template-switch 5' adaptor carrying 12 random nucleotides. At least 2.5 million CDR3-containing paired-end reads were obtained from each sample. First-strand cDNA synthesis was performed from all RNA using the Mint cDNA synthesis kit, with priming by a TRBC-specific oligonucleotide. All cDNA was treated with uracil-DNA glycosylase and then went through a first 18-cycle PCR with the universal primers M1SS and BC2_uni_R. The original pipeline was this. Normalization of each sample was performed by random selection of 1 million high-quality reads, each carrying a distinct molecular identifier. Instead of being binned into consensus sequences, reads that shared molecular identifiers were thrown out. MiTCR, set to a Q25 quality threshold and the strictest error-elimination algorithm, was used for CDR3 identification, clonotype clustering and error correction. A nonparametric unseen species model using Euler transformation provided a lower-bound estimate of total TCR beta diversity. The public reads were run again by TCRdb, first through fastp at Q25 and then through MiXCR, and only productive beta chains were kept. Records with the same CDR3 protein are collapsed into one entry carrying the most frequent genes and DNA. TCRdb, not the authors, supplied the V and J calls. The sample records about 1.6 million distinct CDR3 sequences, around 36% of which are singletons. The top ten clonotypes cover around 10% of the sample.

The clonotype comes from a young woman in good health. The specimen was blood. The chain joins TRBV4-1 to TRBJ1-2; the D gene lacks a confident call. The CDR3 is CASSSRTRGYGYTF. The DNA sequence is as follows: TGCGCCAGCAGCTCTCGGACGCGAGGCTATGGCTACACCTTC.